This entry concerns a single T cell receptor beta chain. Germline V lookup: CDR1 MNHGY, CDR2 SAAAGT. Trimming pared 2 bases from V and 6 bases from J, leaving 7 bases between. CDR3 length equals 13 residues. Clones were read by immunoSEQ multiplex PCR, and TCRdb kept only the in-frame ones, dropping some. The repertoire consists of under 2,500 clones, with about 24% occurring once and the leading ten covering about 14%. This entry belongs to a study of T cells in localized non-small cell lung cancer. The sample was lung tumor tissue, taken before any cancer treatment. The TCR comes from a woman aged 40-69 years with stage II squamous cell lung carcinoma. This chain uses TRBV6-8 with TRBJ1-4; no reliable D call. CDR3 DNA: TGTGCCAGCAGTTACGACCTTCATGAAAAACTGTTTTTT. Translating it yields CASSYDLHEKLFF.